This TCR beta chain was found in a study of OX40 agonist ivuxolimab in advanced cancers. Concerning the study at large: Ivuxolimab, which targeted the costimulatory receptor OX40 (CD134), was an agonistic, fully human IgG2 monoclonal antibody. Patients were allowed to have had prior anti-PD-1, anti-PD-L1 or anti-CTLA-4 therapy, and less than 45% of the dose-escalation patients had previously received checkpoint inhibitors. The paper describes the monotherapy dose-escalation part (N ≈ 50 patients) of the phase I trial of ivuxolimab. The dose-escalation cohort was around 83% male with a mean age of approximately 59 years, ranging from about 20 to 85. Partial responses occurred in three dose-escalation patients, of whom one had hepatocellular carcinoma and two had cutaneous melanoma. Of the approximately 53 patients in dose escalation, approximately 20 had hepatocellular carcinoma, about 15 had melanoma, 9 had renal cell carcinoma and 9 had head and neck cancer. Intravenous ivuxolimab was administered to patients every 2 weeks at six dose levels: 0.01, 0.1, 0.3, 1.5, 3 and 10 mg/kg. Peripheral TCRbeta sequencing aimed to test whether ivuxolimab altered TCR sequence diversity and caused clonal T-cell expansion.

Comment on this clone: Its antigen remains undetermined. No qualities accompany the bases; no much larger clone lies one base away.

What the work shows at the level of the full study, not this receptor alone: Partial responders in the 0.1-3.0 mg/kg groups had among the lowest normalized peripheral clonal expansion, especially among CD8+ T cells. Antigen specificity was not determined for the clonally expanded peripheral T cells. After ivuxolimab, expanded clones were on average more numerous among CD8+ T cells than among CD4+ T cells. Low levels of normalized T-cell clonal expansion were also seen in some nonresponding patients. At doses of 0.1 to 3.0 mg/kg, clonal expansion of both CD4+ and CD8+ blood T cells was observed from baseline to week 6.

The trial excluded patients who had a history of autoimmune disease or were on systemic immunosuppression. Peripheral blood for TCR sequencing was collected from all dose cohorts at baseline, on cycle 4 day 1, and on cycle 7 day 1. Samples were obtained from an open-label, multicenter, first-in-human phase I dose-escalation trial of ivuxolimab. The trial enrolled adults with locally advanced or metastatic head and neck squamous cell, hepatocellular, melanoma or renal cell carcinoma. CD4+ and CD8+ T cells were sorted separately from peripheral blood before TCR sequencing. Genomic DNA was isolated from the sorted cells so that the TCRbeta CDR3 region could be sequenced. TCRbeta CDR3 regions were sequenced using the immunoSEQ Assay. Entries here come from immuneACCESS through TCRdb and include only in-frame sequences with V and J called. Some clones fail to appear in such tables; in the studies checked, an unresolved V gene covers under half of the shortfall, and the cause of the remainder is unknown. Across this sample there are over 55,000 clones, with about 91% seen only once. 3.5% to 4% of the sample rests with the top ten.

Trimming costs V 0 bases and J 2 bases, and their ends lie 12 bases apart. CDR1 and CDR2 are drawn from the germline V gene: SGHRS, YFSETQ. Taken from cysteine to phenylalanine, the CDR3 has 15 residues. Only the CDR3 region is kept as DNA, spanning 45 bases read in frame from base 1. The sample was CD4+ or CD8+ T cells sorted from blood, taken in a trial of the OX40 agonist ivuxolimab. This clonotype was obtained from an adult with an advanced solid tumor such as melanoma, head and neck, liver or kidney cancer. The receptor chain draws on TRBV5-1 and TRBJ2-7; TRBD1 is possibly the D segment (7 matching bases). The CDR3 sequence is CASSLAPGGTYEQYF. The DNA reads TGCGCCAGCAGCTTGGCTCCAGGGGGGACCTACGAGCAGTACTTC.